Following are 29 T cell receptor beta chains from one sample sequenced in a study of pediatric ulcerative colitis. The method was immunoSEQ multiplex PCR; TCRdb's version includes in-frame clones alone and lacks a portion of them. Of roughly 64,000 clones listed, roughly nine tenths were seen once; the top ten hold under 3.5%. Sequenced material: blood. These TCRs come from a boy younger than 18 with severe ulcerative colitis.

V is TRBV7-6 and J is TRBJ2-7; D is uncertain. This CDR3 has 14 residues. Germline lookup yields CDR1 SGHVS and CDR2 FNYEAQ. V lost 2 bases and J lost 3, with 11 bases in between. The CDR3 sequence: CASSLRDSYYEQYF. For the CDR3, the DNA is TGTGCCAGCAGCTTAAGGGATTCCTACTACGAGCAGTACTTC.

This chain uses TRBV6-6 with TRBJ1-5, with D perhaps matching TRBD1 (5 bases). This CDR3 region has 16 residues. With 0 bases removed from V and 0 bases from J, the gap between germline ends came to 9 bases. The germline CDR1 and CDR2 sequences are MNHNY and SVGAGI (reference sequence). The CDR3 protein is CASSYSGGDSNQPQHF. The CDR3 bases are TGTGCCAGCAGTTACTCGGGGGGAGATAGCAATCAGCCCCAGCATTTT.

The chain combines TRBV4-1 with TRBJ2-3, with a weak D call TRBD2 (6 bases). Germline lookup yields CDR1 MGHRA and CDR2 YSYEKL. V was pared by 4 bases and J by 5 bases, with 16 bases between. CDR3 length: 15 amino acids. CDR3 in amino acids: CASSLQEGGVDTQYF. The CDR3 DNA sequence: TGCGCCAGCAGCCTCCAGGAGGGTGGGGTAGATACGCAGTATTTT.

V is TRBV4-2 and J is TRBJ1-5, with 9 bases aligning to TRBD1. Trimming took 4 bases from V and 5 from J; bases not matched to a gene: 3. Germline V gene lookup returns CDR1 LGHNA and CDR2 YNFKEQ. The CDR3 is 14 residues long. The CDR3 here is CASSPGTGYQPQHF. The CDR3, as DNA: TGTGCCAGCAGCCCTGGGACAGGGTATCAGCCCCAGCATTTT.

This chain uses TRBV30 with TRBJ2-3, with 9 bases matching TRBD2. This CDR3 is built from 15 residues. Germline V gives CDR1 GTSNPN, CDR2 SVGIG (reference sequence). The V gene end was trimmed by 2 bases and the J gene end by 2 bases; junction bases not matched to a gene: 5. Here the CDR3 reads CAWSPPSGITDTQYF. The CDR3 DNA sequence: TGTGCCTGGAGTCCCCCTAGCGGGATCACAGATACGCAGTATTTT.

This chain joins TRBV19 and TRBJ2-3; D perhaps matches TRBD2 (6 bases). The V and J ends lost 7 bases and 1 base respectively, with 12 bases between them. In germline, CDR1 is LNHDA, CDR2 SQIVND (reference sequence). The CDR3 consists of 14 residues. The CDR3 protein is CASKYGTGTDTQYF. As DNA, the CDR3 is TGTGCCAGTAAGTACGGGACTGGCACAGATACGCAGTATTTT.

This clone was found once. The rearrangement uses TRBV9 and TRBJ2-1; TRBD2 matches 11 bases. Germline-derived CDR1 and CDR2 are SGDLS and YYNGEE. V gave up 2 bases and J gave up 7 bases; unmatched junction bases: 11. This CDR3 has 17 amino acids. The CDR3 here is CASSVLPVAGGLNEQFF. CDR3 nucleotide sequence: TGTGCCAGCAGCGTTCTTCCCGTAGCGGGAGGGCTGAATGAGCAGTTCTTC.

The genes are TRBV29-1 and TRBJ2-1, with 9 positions matching TRBD2. The CDR3 contains 13 residues. J was trimmed by 5 bases and V by 3 bases; bases with no gene match: 2. Germline loops: CDR1 SQVTM, CDR2 ANQGSEA. As DNA, the CDR3 is TGCAGCGTTGAGCCTAGCGGGAACAATGAGCAGTTCTTC. Translation gives CSVEPSGNNEQFF.

The chain recombines TRBV30 with TRBJ1-1; D is ambiguous. Between the trimmed V and J ends, which lost 0 bases and 1 base, there was a span of 6 bases. The CDR3 contains 13 residues. Per germline, CDR1 GTSNPN and CDR2 SVGIG (reference sequence). CDR3 DNA sequence: TGTGCCTGGAGTGTACTGGAGAACACTGAAGCTTTCTTT. This encodes CAWSVLENTEAFF.

V usage is TRBV7-6 and J usage is TRBJ2-3; 7 bases map to TRBD1. Germline V gives CDR1 SGHVS, CDR2 FNYEAQ. The CDR3 runs 14 residues. The J segment lost 1 base and the V segment lost 3 bases, leaving 1 base of the junction unmatched. CDR3 in DNA: TGTGCCAGCAGCTTGGGGACAGGCACAGATACGCAGTATTTT. This encodes CASSLGTGTDTQYF.

The gene calls are TRBV6-1 and TRBJ2-4, with D uncertain. Germline loops: CDR1 MNHNS, CDR2 SASEGT. V shed 3 bases and J shed 0 bases, with 12 bases lying between them. This CDR3 has 16 residues. CDR3: CASSDGSTLAKNIQYF. The CDR3 DNA sequence: TGTGCCAGCAGTGATGGGTCAACCCTAGCCAAAAACATTCAGTACTTC.

The chain employs TRBV4-2 and TRBJ2-1; 15 nucleotides match TRBD2. Per the germline V gene, CDR1 is LGHNA and CDR2 is YNFKEQ. CDR3 size: 17 residues. V was clipped by 1 base and J by 3 bases; unmatched bases: 1. CDR3 bases: TGTGCCAGCAGCCAAGGGACTAGCGGGAGGGGCTACAATGAGCAGTTCTTC. Its protein is CASSQGTSGRGYNEQFF.

The V call is TRBV18, the J call TRBJ1-3, with 7 bases identical to TRBD1. There are 15 residues in the CDR3. Germline V gives CDR1 KGHSH, CDR2 LQKENI. The V segment lost 5 bases and the J segment 2 bases; nucleotides outside the gene matches: 6. CDR3 residues: CASSLPGTAGNTIYF. The CDR3 coding sequence is TGTGCCAGCTCATTACCCGGGACAGCTGGAAACACCATATATTTT.

V and J are TRBV9 and TRBJ1-2, with a tentative D call TRBD1 (6 bases). This CDR3 has 15 residues. The ends were cut back, 4 bases at V and 1 base at J, with 14 bases in the middle. Germline V CDR1 and CDR2: SGDLS, YYNGEE. CDR3 DNA: TGTGCCAGCAGCCTAACCACAGGGAGTAACTATGGCTACACCTTC. Encoded protein: CASSLTTGSNYGYTF. Filled out from reference TRBV9 and TRBJ1-2, the complete variable domain reads DSGVTQTPKHLITATGQRVTLRCSPRSGDLSVYWYQQSLDQGLQFLIQYYNGEERAKGNILERFSAQQFPDLHSELNLSSLELGDSALYFCASSLTTGSNYGYTFGSGTRLTVV.

The chain recombines TRBV19 with TRBJ1-5; TRBD1 is a possible D gene (5 bases). The V end was cut by 3 bases, the J end by 5 bases, with 14 bases between. Germline CDR1 LNHDA, CDR2 SQIVND (reference sequence). The CDR3 runs to 15 residues. CDR3 in DNA: TGTGCCAGTAGTATCGGACACGGGGTTGATCAGCCCCAGCATTTT. It codes for CASSIGHGVDQPQHF.

The genes are TRBV19 and TRBJ1-2; D is perhaps TRBD1 (6 bases). V lost 7 bases and J 0 bases, leaving 21 bases between the germline ends. Germline values: CDR1 LNHDA, CDR2 SQIVND (reference sequence). The CDR3 runs 17 residues. The CDR3 DNA follows: TGTGCCAGTACTCATACGTGGACAGCGGCCTCTAACTATGGCTACACCTTC. Its translation is CASTHTWTAASNYGYTF.

V is TRBV25-1 and J is TRBJ2-7; D ambiguous. Germline loops: CDR1 MGHDK, CDR2 SYGVNS. V was pared by 4 bases and J by 7 bases, with 11 bases between. CDR3 length: 12 residues. The CDR3 here is CASSGPLGEQYF. The CDR3, as DNA: TGTGCCAGCAGTGGACCACTGGGGGAGCAGTACTTC.

V and J are TRBV11-3 and TRBJ2-3; 10 bases align to TRBD1. Germline V gene lookup returns CDR1 SGHNT and CDR2 YENEEA. The V segment lost 5 bases and the J segment 5 bases; nucleotides outside the gene matches: 10. The CDR3 consists of 16 residues. This CDR3 is CASSQDRGPGGDTQYF. The CDR3 DNA follows: TGTGCCAGCAGCCAAGACAGGGGGCCGGGGGGAGATACGCAGTATTTT.

J is TRBJ1-2 and V is TRBV7-9; maybe TRBD1 (5 bases). This CDR3 is built from 18 residues. Germline CDR1 SEHNR, CDR2 FQNEAQ (reference sequence). Trimming removed 4 bases from V and 4 bases from J, with 25 bases in between. CDR3 sequence reads: CASSSQGGQLPSLYGYTF. As DNA, the CDR3 is TGTGCCAGCAGCTCCCAGGGCGGGCAGCTTCCATCCCTCTATGGCTACACCTTC.

The chain couples TRBV21-1 to TRBJ2-6; the table names TRBD2, a call not compared with the DNA. TRBV21-1 is marked as a pseudogene. The length of the CDR3 is 18 residues. In nucleotides, the CDR3 is TGTGCCAGCAGCAAAGAGACTAGCGGCTTCTCTGGGGCCAACGTCCTGACTTTC. As protein: CASSKETSGFSGANVLTF.

This clone appeared once. The genes are TRBV25-1 and TRBJ2-7; D perhaps matches TRBD1 (6 bases). CDR1 and CDR2 from the germline V gene are MGHDK and SYGVNS. The CDR3 is 16 residues long. V lost 5 bases, J lost 7 bases, and 24 bases lay in between. The DNA for the CDR3 is TGTGCCAGCAGTCCCTTTGGGGCCAGGGGTTATTGGGAGCAGTACTTC. It translates to CASSPFGARGYWEQYF.

The chain uses TRBV4-2 and TRBJ2-5; the D gene is possibly TRBD1 (6 bases). The J call may be in error: the DNA end matches TRBJ2-7 better. CDR3 length: 16 amino acids. Germline lookup yields CDR1 LGHNA and CDR2 YNFKEQ. This CDR3 is CASSQDASQGFYEQYF. The CDR3 DNA reads as TGTGCCAGCAGCCAAGATGCCTCCCAGGGGTTCTACGAGCAGTACTTC.

The V and J genes are TRBV4-2 and TRBJ1-3, with TRBD1 identical over 7 bases. The CDR3 is 15 amino acids. Trimming took 3 bases from V and 0 from J; bases not matched to a gene: 2. Germline V gene data show CDR1 as LGHNA and CDR2 as YNFKEQ. The chain's CDR3 is CASSQDRHSGNTIYF. The CDR3 coding sequence is TGTGCCAGCAGCCAGGACAGGCACTCTGGAAACACCATATATTTT.

The CDR3 loop reads CASSLRRANTGELFF. The CDR3 nucleotides are TGTGCCAGCAGCCTGCGGCGGGCCAACACCGGGGAGCTGTTTTTT. The chain joins TRBV11-3 to TRBJ2-2; D possibly corresponds to TRBD2 (5 bases). The CDR3 has 15 residues. From germline, CDR1 is SGHNT and CDR2 YENEEA. Trimming stripped 5 bases from V and 2 bases from J, with 12 bases between.

The table lists this clone with a count of one. V gene TRBV5-1 combines with J gene TRBJ2-5; weak D call: TRBD2 (6 bases). CDR1 is SGHRS, CDR2 YFSETQ, per germline. Between the trimmed V and J ends, which lost 0 bases and 4 bases, there was a span of 13 bases. The CDR3 runs 15 residues. The CDR3 region is CASSLVASERETQYF. The CDR3 coding sequence is TGCGCCAGCAGCTTGGTGGCTAGCGAACGAGAGACCCAGTACTTC.

This clone was seen a few times. This chain links TRBV30 with TRBJ1-1, with no clear D. This CDR3 spans 11 amino acids. Per the germline V gene, CDR1 is GTSNPN and CDR2 is SVGIG (reference sequence). Deletions cut 2 bases from V and 4 bases from J, with 5 bases between. The CDR3 nucleotides read TGTGCCTGGAGTCTCCTCACTGAAGCTTTCTTT. As protein: CAWSLLTEAFF.

This chain connects TRBV27 to TRBJ2-4, with TRBD1 as a possible D gene (6 bases). V lost 6 bases to trimming and J lost 1 base, with 19 bases between them. Germline CDR1 is MNHEY and CDR2 is SMNVEV (reference sequence). The CDR3 is 17 residues long. The CDR3 here is CASSQGPFLLAKNIQYF. DNA of the CDR3: TGTGCCAGCAGCCAGGGGCCGTTTTTATTGGCCAAAAACATTCAGTACTTC.

The chain couples TRBV5-1 to TRBJ1-1; TRBD1 is a possible D gene (6 bases). Germline CDR1 and CDR2: SGHRS and YFSETQ. The V end was cut by 2 bases, the J end by 1 base, with 15 bases between. The CDR3 runs 16 residues. For the CDR3, the DNA is TGCGCCAGCAGCTTACAGGGCGGCGGACCGAACACTGAAGCTTTCTTT. Amino acid sequence: CASSLQGGGPNTEAFF.

The CDR3 DNA follows: TGTGCCAGCAGCCAAGAAGGGACTAGCGGATACAATGAGCAGTTCTTC. The encoded protein is CASSQEGTSGYNEQFF. The gene calls are TRBV4-2 and TRBJ2-1; 11 bases match TRBD2. The junction had 2 bases not matched to a gene; V was cut back by 0 bases and J by 4 bases. This CDR3 has 16 amino acids. The V gene's germline CDR1 is LGHNA and CDR2 YNFKEQ.